Listed below are T cell receptor beta chains from one sample, sequenced in a study of blood T cells in healthy people across ages. One entry per CDR3 protein results from TCRdb running MiXCR on the 5' RACE reads. The sample yields 1.8 million or so distinct CDR3 sequences, about two fifths seen once. Material for sequencing was blood. The source of these receptors is a human donor in good health. Both conserved end residues are part of each CDR3. A D gene is named only where the DNA matches it firmly. Size tells how often a clone was seen (once, few, many) or the class of an expanded clone, and some rows leave it out.

J: TRBJ1-2
V: TRBV29-1
size: NA
D: NA
CDR3: CSVEKEQGRNYGYTF
DNA: TGCAGCGTTGAAAAAGAGCAGGGTAGAAACTATGGCTACACCTTC

J: TRBJ2-5
V: TRBV10-3
size: NA
D: NA
CDR3: CAISDSQYQETQYF
DNA: TGTGCCATCAGTGACAGTCAGTATCAAGAGACCCAGTACTTC

J: TRBJ2-2
V: TRBV7-3
size: few
D: TRBD2
CDR3: CASSLEGGLAGNGELFF
DNA: TGTGCCAGCAGCTTAGAAGGCGGACTAGCGGGTAACGGGGAGCTGTTTTTT

J: TRBJ1-1
V: TRBV9
size: NA
D: TRBD1
CDR3: CASSARQGTEAFF
DNA: TGTGCCAGCAGCGCCCGACAGGGCACTGAAGCTTTCTTT

J: TRBJ2-5
V: TRBV2
size: once
D: NA
CDR3: CASSGDLGETQYF
DNA: TGTGCCAGCAGTGGGGACTTGGGGGAGACCCAGTACTTC

J: TRBJ1-2
V: TRBV12-3/TRBV12-4
size: few
D: TRBD1
CDR3: CASRTGAASYTF
DNA: TGTGCCAGCAGGACAGGGGCAGCTAGCTACACCTTC

J: TRBJ2-3
V: TRBV7-2
size: NA
D: NA
CDR3: CASNFKAGGGGENTDTQYF
DNA: TGTGCCAGCAACTTCAAGGCCGGGGGAGGAGGTGAAAACACAGATACGCAGTATTTT

J: TRBJ1-5
V: TRBV5-5
size: NA
D: NA
CDR3: CASSLEAGETQPQHF
DNA: TGTGCCAGCAGCTTGGAAGCAGGCGAAACTCAGCCCCAGCATTTT

J: TRBJ1-5
V: TRBV15
size: NA
D: NA
CDR3: CATRRGQNQPQHF
DNA: TGTGCCACAAGAAGGGGCCAAAATCAGCCCCAGCATTTT

J: TRBJ2-2
V: TRBV7-3
size: NA
D: NA
CDR3: CASTNRGAANTGELFF
DNA: TGTGCCAGCACCAATAGAGGTGCCGCGAACACCGGGGAGCTGTTTTTT

J: TRBJ1-1
V: TRBV7-2
size: NA
D: NA
CDR3: CASSLYRARGLEAFF
DNA: TGTGCCAGCAGCTTATATAGGGCGAGGGGACTTGAAGCTTTCTTT

J: TRBJ1-2
V: TRBV6-1
size: few
D: TRBD1
CDR3: CASSFRDRDYYGYTF
DNA: TGTGCCAGCAGTTTCCGGGACAGGGATTATTATGGCTACACCTTC

J: TRBJ2-3
V: TRBV5-1
size: few
D: NA
CDR3: CASSLVAVATDTQYF
DNA: TGCGCCAGCAGCTTGGTGGCCGTAGCCACAGATACGCAGTATTTT

J: TRBJ2-1
V: TRBV15
size: NA
D: TRBD1
CDR3: CATRVGGTGTYNEQFF
DNA: TGTGCCACTCGGGTTGGCGGGACAGGGACCTACAATGAGCAGTTCTTC

J: TRBJ2-1
V: TRBV20-1
size: NA
D: TRBD2
CDR3: CSATLAGGPYEQFF
DNA: TGCAGTGCTACCCTAGCGGGGGGGCCGTATGAGCAGTTCTTC

J: TRBJ1-1
V: TRBV18
size: NA
D: TRBD1
CDR3: CASSPNQGGTTEAFF
DNA: TGTGCCAGCTCACCAAACCAGGGGGGAACCACTGAAGCTTTCTTT

J: TRBJ2-4
V: TRBV5-1
size: NA
D: NA
CDR3: CASSLEGNGAKNIQYF
DNA: TGCGCCAGCAGCTTGGAGGGCAATGGGGCCAAAAACATTCAGTACTTC

J: TRBJ1-2
V: TRBV20-1
size: few
D: TRBD1
CDR3: CSARGDRGNGYTF
DNA: TGCAGTGCTAGAGGGGACAGGGGTAATGGCTACACCTTC

J: TRBJ2-2
V: TRBV10-3
size: NA
D: NA
CDR3: CAILGEAGELFF
DNA: TGTGCCATCCTGGGTGAGGCCGGGGAGCTGTTTTTT

J: TRBJ2-1
V: TRBV7-2
size: NA
D: NA
CDR3: CASSYLGGRGSYNEQFF
DNA: TGTGCCAGCAGCTACCTTGGGGGGCGAGGCTCCTACAATGAGCAGTTCTTC

J: TRBJ2-6
V: TRBV4-3
size: many
D: NA
CDR3: CASSQEGSSGANVLTF
DNA: TGCGCCAGCAGCCAAGAGGGCAGCTCTGGGGCCAACGTCCTGACTTTC

J: TRBJ2-6
V: TRBV7-9
size: NA
D: NA
CDR3: CASSHGSTDVLTF
DNA: TGTGCCAGCAGCCACGGGTCCACGGACGTCCTGACTTTC

J: TRBJ2-3
V: TRBV2
size: NA
D: NA
CDR3: CASNLREDTQYF
DNA: TGCGCCAGCAATCTCCGGGAGGATACGCAGTATTTT

J: TRBJ1-1
V: TRBV5-1
size: few
D: NA
CDR3: CASSWADIPNTEAFF
DNA: TGCGCCAGCAGTTGGGCTGACATCCCGAACACTGAAGCTTTCTTT

J: TRBJ1-6
V: TRBV4-3
size: NA
D: NA
CDR3: CASSQLTGDNSPLHF
DNA: TGCGCCAGCAGCCAATTGACAGGAGACAATTCACCCCTCCACTTT

J: TRBJ2-3
V: TRBV4-3
size: few
D: NA
CDR3: CASSGDRFSDTQYF
DNA: TGCGCCAGCAGCGGTGACCGTTTTTCAGATACGCAGTATTTT